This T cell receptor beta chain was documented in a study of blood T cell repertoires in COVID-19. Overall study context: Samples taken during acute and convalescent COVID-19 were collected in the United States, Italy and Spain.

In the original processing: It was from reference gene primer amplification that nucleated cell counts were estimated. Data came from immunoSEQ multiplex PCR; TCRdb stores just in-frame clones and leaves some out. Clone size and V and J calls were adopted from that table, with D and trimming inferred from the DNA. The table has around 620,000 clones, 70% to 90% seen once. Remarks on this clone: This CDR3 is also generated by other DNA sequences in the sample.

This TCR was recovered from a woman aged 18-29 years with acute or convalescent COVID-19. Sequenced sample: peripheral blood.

CDR3 amino acids: CASSLGGQETQYF. CDR3 bases: TGCGCCAGCAGCTTGGGCGGCCAAGAGACCCAGTACTTC. This rearrangement joins TRBV5-1 to TRBJ2-5; D is unresolved. The CDR3 runs 13 residues. The V and J ends lost 0 bases and 1 base respectively, with 4 bases between them. CDR1 SGHRS and CDR2 YFSETQ come from the germline V gene. Supplemented by reference TRBV5-1 and TRBJ2-5, the full variable domain reads KAGVTQTPRYLIKTRGQQVTLSCSPISGHRSVSWYQQTPGQGLQFLFEYFSETQRNKGNFPGRFSGRQFSNSRSEMNVSTLELGDSALYLCASSLGGQETQYFGPGTRLLVL.